This TCR beta chain appears in the sequencing data of a study of blood T cell repertoires in COVID-19 (TCRdb year 2020). Regarding the complete study: Collaborator samples came from the United States, Italy and Spain and covered acute and convalescent phases of COVID-19. The prospective study material was composed of cDNA or gDNA derived from T cells, B-cell-depleted T cells, or PBMCs. Subjects who had been exposed to COVID-19, were actively infected with it, or had recovered from it provided the deeply sampled blood TCRbeta repertoires that made up the dataset. HLA class I and class II types, where available, came from metadata supplied by the sample provider rather than from assay-based typing. The samples were drawn from two sources: the first 160 participants of the ongoing ImmuneRACE study, and 1,254 subjects contributed by 6 global collaborators. A de-identified subject ID, COVID-19 status, age in years and sex were almost always included in the sample metadata. A freely available public database, intended as a resource for researchers studying the immune response to SARS-CoV-2, is where the repertoires were released.

General findings and caveats noted by the study authors: The amount of clinical and demographic metadata varied by source and participant and was provided uncurated.

TCRbeta CDR3 regions were amplified from genomic DNA using the immunoSEQ Assay, a bias-controlled multiplex PCR. Regarding the original processing steps: The number of nucleated cells in each sample was estimated by amplification of reference gene primers within the assay. Sequence reads were collapsed and filtered to measure the absolute abundance of every unique TCRbeta CDR3 rearrangement. For each sample, productive Simpson clonality was calculated by taking the square root of Simpson's diversity index across productive rearrangements. This immuneACCESS table, as held by TCRdb, lists in-frame sequences with V and J called but not all clones. Of the missing ones, under half trace to an unresolved V gene in checked studies; the others have no known cause. Clone size and the V and J calls come from that table; the DNA yielded D and trimming. The sample table holds a few hundred thousand clones, of which roughly nine tenths were seen once. Jointly, the top ten make up 2.5% to 3.5% of the sample.

In the prospective study, participants were about 18 to 90 years old, resided in 20 to 30 geographic areas of the United States, and were enrolled through a virtual design. Cohort assignment in the prospective study relied on participant-reported clinical history from a screening survey and a study questionnaire. Recovered participants in ImmuneRACE Cohort 3 were defined as having two consecutive negative NP/OP PCR tests, clearance from a healthcare professional, or resolution of symptoms. Mobile phlebotomists in the prospective study collected whole blood, serum and a nasopharyngeal or oropharyngeal swab from every participant. Over a roughly 2-month period, participants in the prospective study had the option of providing additional blood draws and questionnaires. Before DNA extraction, blood samples from the prospective study were shipped at room temperature or frozen. As concerns this clone: It has no known antigen specificity. The record has no base qualities; no much larger clone is one base away.

This clonotype originated in a woman under 40 who had recovered from COVID-19. The source material was PBMCs or T cells enriched from blood (not recorded which).

The CDR3 reads CASRQGVDTGELFF. The bases read TGTGCCAGCAGACAGGGTGTAGACACCGGGGAGCTGTTTTTT. The rearrangement combines TRBV2 with TRBJ2-2; a weak D assignment points to TRBD1 (6 bases agree). The CDR3, cysteine through phenylalanine, is 14 amino acids long. The sequence is cut down to CDR3 DNA, 42 bases in frame from base 1. V is cut by 6 bases and J by 3 bases, and the space between the germline ends is 11 bases. The CDR1 and CDR2 encoded by the germline V gene are SNHLY and FYNNEI.